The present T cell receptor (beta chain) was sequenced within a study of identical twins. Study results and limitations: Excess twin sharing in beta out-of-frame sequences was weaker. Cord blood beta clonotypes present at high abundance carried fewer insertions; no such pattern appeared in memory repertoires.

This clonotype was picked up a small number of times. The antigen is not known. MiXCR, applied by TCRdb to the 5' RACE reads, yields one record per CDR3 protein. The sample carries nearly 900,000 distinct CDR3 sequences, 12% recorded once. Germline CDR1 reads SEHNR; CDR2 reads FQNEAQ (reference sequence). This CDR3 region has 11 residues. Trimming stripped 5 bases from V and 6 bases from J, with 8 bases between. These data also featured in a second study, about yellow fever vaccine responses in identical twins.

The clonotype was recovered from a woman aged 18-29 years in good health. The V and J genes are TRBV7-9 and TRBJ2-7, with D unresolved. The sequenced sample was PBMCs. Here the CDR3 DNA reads TGTGCCAGCAGCAGTATCCGCGAGCAGTACTTC. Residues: CASSSIREQYF.